This passage covers 23 T cell receptor beta chains from one sample sequenced in a study of blood T cell repertoires in COVID-19. Measured with immunoSEQ multiplex PCR; TCRdb has only the in-frame clones, and not every one. The sample lists more than 25,000 clones; roughly 89% were seen once. The sample was peripheral blood. The source is a human donor with acute or convalescent COVID-19. The donor label of this sample is uncertain.

CDR3 protein: CASSEAQGRYNEQFF. In DNA, the CDR3 is TGTGCCAGCAGTGAGGCACAGGGGAGATACAATGAGCAGTTCTTC. The chain recombines TRBV6-1 with TRBJ2-1; 7 bases match TRBD1. The CDR3 sequence is 15 residues long. The germline V gene has CDR1 MNHNS and CDR2 SASEGT. Trimming removed 3 bases from V and 4 bases from J; junction bases left unmatched: 6.

The V gene is TRBV5-1, the J gene TRBJ2-7, with TRBD2 matching 9 bases. The germline gives CDR1 SGHRS, CDR2 YFSETQ. J was trimmed by 5 bases and V by 4 bases; bases with no gene match: 7. There are 14 residues in the CDR3. The CDR3 DNA is TGCGCCAGCAGCGTCGGGACTAGCATTAACGAGCAGTACTTC. This codes for CASSVGTSINEQYF.

The chain has TRBV6-4 and TRBJ2-3, with 8 nucleotides matching TRBD2. Germline loops: CDR1 MRHNA, CDR2 SNTAGT. The V and J ends lost 8 bases and 0 bases, in that order; junction bases with no gene match: 10. The CDR3 runs to 16 residues. DNA for the CDR3: TGTGCCAGCTCCGACTCATCGGGGGGGAGCACAGATACGCAGTATTTT. Encoded protein: CASSDSSGGSTDTQYF.

The chain joins TRBV5-4 to TRBJ2-7; 7 positions agree with TRBD2. The CDR3 has 14 amino acids. CDR1 and CDR2 from the germline V gene are SGHNT and YYREEE (reference sequence). Unmatched junction bases numbered 6, after V lost 1 base and J lost 5 bases. The CDR3 is CASSLWAAGDEQYF. For the CDR3, the DNA is TGTGCCAGCAGCTTGTGGGCGGCGGGAGACGAGCAGTACTTC.

This chain joins TRBV2 and TRBJ1-5; 8 bases are shared with TRBD1. V shed 6 bases and J 6 bases; nucleotides not matched to a gene: 7. Per the germline V gene, CDR1 is SNHLY and CDR2 is FYNNEI. The CDR3 consists of 14 residues. The CDR3 region is CASSLGTGGQPQHF. Here the CDR3 DNA reads TGTGCCAGCAGCTTAGGGACAGGCGGTCAGCCCCAGCATTTT. Full variable domain (remainder filled in from reference TRBV2 and TRBJ1-5): EPEVTQTPSHQVTQMGQEVILRCVPISNHLYFYWYRQILGQKVEFLVSFYNNEISEKSEIFDDQFSVERPDGSNFTLKIRSTKLEDSAMYFCASSLGTGGQPQHFGDGTRLSIL.

This chain joins TRBV9 and TRBJ1-4; TRBD1 matches 7 bases. In germline, CDR1 is SGDLS, CDR2 YYNGEE. This CDR3 comprises 15 residues. With 3 bases clipped from V and 7 bases from J, the junction kept 9 bases outside the gene matches. The CDR3 region is CASSANRGRGEKLFF. The CDR3 DNA sequence: TGTGCCAGCAGCGCAAACAGGGGCAGGGGTGAAAAACTGTTTTTT.

The chain carries TRBV11-3 and TRBJ2-1; a weak D match, TRBD2 (6 bases). The CDR3 covers 14 residues. V was cut by 5 bases and J by 7 bases, with 15 bases left in between. CDR1 SGHNT and CDR2 YENEEA come from the germline V gene. CDR3 coding DNA: TGTGCCAGCAGCACTGGGGGGAGGTGGAATGAGCAGTTCTTC. The encoded protein is CASSTGGRWNEQFF.

The V call is TRBV19, the J call TRBJ1-5, with D maybe TRBD1 (5 bases). Trimming pared 5 bases from V and 6 bases from J, leaving 17 bases between. Germline V lookup: CDR1 LNHDA, CDR2 SQIVND (reference sequence). The CDR3 runs to 15 residues. The CDR3 DNA reads as TGTGCCAGTAGTTCCCGCGGGGGGTCGGTTCAGCCCCAGCATTTT. Protein product: CASSSRGGSVQPQHF. Full variable domain (remainder filled in from reference TRBV19 and TRBJ1-5): DGGITQSPKYLFRKEGQNVTLSCEQNLNHDAMYWYRQDPGQGLRLIYYSQIVNDFQKGDIAEGYSVSREKKESFPLTVTSAQKNPTAFYLCASSSRGGSVQPQHFGDGTRLSIL.

The genes are TRBV10-3 and TRBJ1-2; the match to TRBD1 covers 9 bases. This CDR3 region has 15 residues. Germline-derived CDR1 and CDR2 are ENHRY and SYGVKD. Unmatched junction bases numbered 9, after V lost 6 bases and J lost 4 bases. CDR3 bases: TGTGCCATCAGATTCAGACAGGGGGATGGCTATGGCTACACCTTC. Translation: CAIRFRQGDGYGYTF.

V usage is TRBV4-1 and J usage is TRBJ2-3, with TRBD1 matching over 7 bases. CDR1 and CDR2 from the germline V gene are MGHRA and YSYEKL. The CDR3 extends over 21 amino acids. V lost 3 bases and J lost 1; bases outside the gene matches: 22. This chain's CDR3 is CASSHPGAGGPIAVGTDTQYF. CDR3 in DNA: TGCGCCAGCAGCCACCCAGGGGCAGGGGGTCCCATCGCGGTAGGCACAGATACGCAGTATTTT.

The CDR3 protein is CAWSAGGQGGYEQYF. The CDR3, as DNA: TGTGCCTGGAGTGCCGGGGGCCAGGGGGGTTACGAGCAGTACTTC. The V call is TRBV30, the J call TRBJ2-7; tentatively, D is TRBD1 (7 bases). V lost 1 base, J lost 4 bases, and 17 bases lay in between. The germline gives CDR1 GTSNPN, CDR2 SVGIG (reference sequence). This CDR3 spans 15 amino acids. The full variable domain, completed using reference TRBV30 and TRBJ2-7, is SQTIHQWPATLVQPVGSPLSLECTVEGTSNPNLYWYRQAAGRGLQLLFYSVGIGQISSEVPQNLSASRPQDRQFILSSKKLLLSDSGFYLCAWSAGGQGGYEQYFGPGTRLTVT.

V usage is TRBV29-1 and J usage is TRBJ2-3; 9 nucleotides line up with TRBD2. CDR3 length equals 15 residues. Germline CDR1 SQVTM, CDR2 ANQGSEA. J gave up 3 bases and V 1 base, and 5 bases lay outside the gene matches. The CDR3 sequence is CSVEASSGKTDTQYF. The CDR3 DNA sequence: TGCAGCGTTGAAGCTTCTAGCGGGAAGACAGATACGCAGTATTTT.

The chain carries TRBV27 and TRBJ1-1; D ambiguous. The CDR3 totals 13 residues. The germline gives CDR1 MNHEY, CDR2 SMNVEV (reference sequence). V was pared by 5 bases and J by 7 bases, with 14 bases between. CDR3 amino acids: CASSQSGLGEAFF. The CDR3 coding sequence is TGTGCCAGCAGTCAAAGCGGACTCGGTGAAGCTTTCTTT.

This clone was recorded a few times. V is TRBV15 and J is TRBJ2-7; TRBD1 agrees at 8 bases. CDR3 length: 15 residues. The germline V gene encodes CDR1 LNHNV and CDR2 YYDKDF (reference sequence). The V and J ends lost 2 bases and 3 bases, in that order; junction bases with no gene match: 6. The DNA for the CDR3 is TGTGCCACCAGCAGAACGACAGGGGACGACTACGAGCAGTACTTC. Amino acid sequence: CATSRTTGDDYEQYF.

The chain uses TRBV5-1 and TRBJ2-5; D is perhaps TRBD1 (5 bases). Trimming pared 2 bases from V and 4 bases from J, leaving 15 bases between. Germline values: CDR1 SGHRS, CDR2 YFSETQ. The CDR3 runs 15 residues. The CDR3 region is CASSLLQQGRETQYF. DNA of the CDR3: TGCGCCAGCAGCTTACTACAGCAGGGTCGAGAGACCCAGTACTTC. The full variable domain, with the rest looked up from reference TRBV5-1 and TRBJ2-5, is KAGVTQTPRYLIKTRGQQVTLSCSPISGHRSVSWYQQTPGQGLQFLFEYFSETQRNKGNFPGRFSGRQFSNSRSEMNVSTLELGDSALYLCASSLLQQGRETQYFGPGTRLLVL.

This chain links TRBV28 with TRBJ2-2; weak D call: TRBD2 (6 bases). This CDR3 is built from 14 residues. Germline CDR1 and CDR2: MDHEN and SYDVKM. Trimming left V 8 bases short and J 3 bases short, with 13 bases between. The DNA of the CDR3 is TGTGCCAGCGGACCGGGACTGCACACCGGGGAGCTGTTTTTT. This codes for CASGPGLHTGELFF.

The V gene is TRBV19, the J gene TRBJ2-4; no clear D gene. The CDR3 totals 16 residues. Germline V lookup: CDR1 LNHDA, CDR2 SQIVND (reference sequence). V lost 3 bases and J lost 0, with 12 bases in between. In nucleotides, the CDR3 is TGTGCCAGTAGTATTCTCGGAGAAATAGCCAAAAACATTCAGTACTTC. Encoded protein: CASSILGEIAKNIQYF. Together with reference TRBV19 and TRBJ2-4, the CDR3 gives the full variable domain: DGGITQSPKYLFRKEGQNVTLSCEQNLNHDAMYWYRQDPGQGLRLIYYSQIVNDFQKGDIAEGYSVSREKKESFPLTVTSAQKNPTAFYLCASSILGEIAKNIQYFGAGTRLSVL.

The chain links TRBV25-1 to TRBJ2-1; 7 bases align to TRBD2. Germline V CDR1 and CDR2: MGHDK, SYGVNS. V shed 2 bases, J shed 4 bases, and the junction held 11 bases outside the gene matches. The CDR3 totals 17 residues. The CDR3 sequence: CASSEKRTSDRYNEQFF. DNA for the CDR3: TGTGCCAGCAGTGAAAAGAGGACTAGTGATAGATACAATGAGCAGTTCTTC.

V is TRBV5-4 and J is TRBJ1-3; 7 positions match TRBD1. CDR3 length: 15 residues. CDR1 is SGHNT, CDR2 YYREEE, per germline (reference sequence). Trimming removed 4 bases from V and 2 bases from J; junction bases left unmatched: 6. The CDR3 spells CASSPSTGAGNTIYF. CDR3 in DNA: TGTGCCAGCAGCCCGAGTACAGGGGCTGGAAACACCATATATTTT.

The chain carries TRBV12-5 and TRBJ1-1, with unresolved D. Trimming removed 0 bases at V and 1 base at J, with 12 bases between. The CDR3 spans 16 residues. The germline CDR1 and CDR2 sequences are LGHNT and FRNRAP. The CDR3, as DNA: TGTGCTAGTGGTTTGGTACGGCGGCTTACGAACACTGAAGCTTTCTTT. Translating gives CASGLVRRLTNTEAFF.

This chain's CDR3 is CASRDSGTSGRASGEQFF. CDR3 bases: TGCGCCAGCAGGGACTCCGGGACTAGCGGGAGGGCCTCCGGTGAGCAGTTCTTC. This chain connects TRBV10-2 to TRBJ2-1, with 16 bases identical to TRBD2. Germline V lookup: CDR1 WSHSY, CDR2 SAAADI. Losses at the gene ends were 6 bases for V and 9 bases for J; bases not matched to a gene: 14. This CDR3 spans 18 amino acids.

Concerning this clone: One end of the junction does not line up with germline, which may come from a read error. Here the CDR3 DNA reads TGTGCCAGCAGTTTGGAAAGGGACTCCCAAGAGACCCAGTACTTC. As protein: CASSLERDSQETQYF. This sequence joins TRBV5-4 and TRBJ2-5; the D gene is possibly TRBD2 (6 bases). The germline V gene has CDR1 SGHNT and CDR2 YYREEE (reference sequence). The CDR3 extends over 15 amino acids.

The chain has TRBV5-6 and TRBJ2-1; 7 nucleotides agree with TRBD2. The CDR3 is made up of 16 amino acids. The germline V gene encodes CDR1 SGHDT and CDR2 YYEEEE. The V gene end was trimmed by 4 bases and the J gene end by 8 bases; junction bases not matched to a gene: 15. CDR3 region: CASSLEVLAVGHEQFF. The CDR3 nucleotides read TGTGCCAGCAGCCTGGAGGTGCTAGCGGTAGGCCATGAGCAGTTCTTC.